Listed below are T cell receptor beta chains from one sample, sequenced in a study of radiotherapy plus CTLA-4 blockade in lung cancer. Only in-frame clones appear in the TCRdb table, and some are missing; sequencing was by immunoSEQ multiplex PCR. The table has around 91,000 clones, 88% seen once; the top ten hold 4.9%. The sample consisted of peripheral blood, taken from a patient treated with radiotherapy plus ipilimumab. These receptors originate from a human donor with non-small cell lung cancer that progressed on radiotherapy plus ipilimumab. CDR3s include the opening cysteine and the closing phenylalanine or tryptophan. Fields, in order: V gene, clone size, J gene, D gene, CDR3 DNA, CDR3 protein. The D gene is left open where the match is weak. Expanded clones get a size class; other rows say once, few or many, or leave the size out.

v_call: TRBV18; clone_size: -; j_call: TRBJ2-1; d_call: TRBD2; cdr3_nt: TGTGCCAGCTCGGGGACTAGCGGGAGGGCCGGCAATGAGCAGTTCTTC; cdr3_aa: CASSGTSGRAGNEQFF
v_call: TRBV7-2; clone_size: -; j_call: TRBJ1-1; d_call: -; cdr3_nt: TGTGCCAGCAGCCACTACACTGAAGCTTTCTTT; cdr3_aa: CASSHYTEAFF
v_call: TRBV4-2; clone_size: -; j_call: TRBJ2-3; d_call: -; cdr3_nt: TGTGCCAGCAGCCTGGAGAGCGCCAGGGTAGATACGCAGTATTTT; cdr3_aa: CASSLESARVDTQYF
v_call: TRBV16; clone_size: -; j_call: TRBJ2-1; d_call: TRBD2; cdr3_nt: TGTGCCAGCAGCCCCCTAGCGGGAGGGAACAATGAGCAGTTCTTC; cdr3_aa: CASSPLAGGNNEQFF
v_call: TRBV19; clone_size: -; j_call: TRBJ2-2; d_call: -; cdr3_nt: TGTGCCAGTAGTAAACCTAGCTTTGGCGGGGAGCTGTTTTTT; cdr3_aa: CASSKPSFGGELFF
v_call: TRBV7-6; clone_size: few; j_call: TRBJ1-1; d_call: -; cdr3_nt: TGTGCCAGCAGCTCCCGACCGGGGGGTTCCGCTTTCTTT; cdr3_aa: CASSSRPGGSAFF
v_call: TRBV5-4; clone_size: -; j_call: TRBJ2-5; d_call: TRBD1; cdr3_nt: TGTGCCAGCAGCTTGGGGGACAGGGCGGAAGAGACCCAGTACTTC; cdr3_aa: CASSLGDRAEETQYF
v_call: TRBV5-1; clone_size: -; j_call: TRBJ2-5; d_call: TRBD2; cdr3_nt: TGCGCCAGCAGCTTGGGCCCAGCGGGAGGCAGGGAGACCCAGTACTTC; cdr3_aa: CASSLGPAGGRETQYF
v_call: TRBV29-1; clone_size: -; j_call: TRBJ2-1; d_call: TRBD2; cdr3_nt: TGCAGCGTTCCGGGACTAGCGGGAGTAGACGCACACGTGGATGAGCAGTTCTTC; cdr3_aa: CSVPGLAGVDAHVDEQFF
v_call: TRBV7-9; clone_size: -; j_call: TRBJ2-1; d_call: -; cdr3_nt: TGTGCCAGCAGCCGAGACTGGCCTCCCTATTCACTCAATGAGCAGTTCTTC; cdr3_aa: CASSRDWPPYSLNEQFF
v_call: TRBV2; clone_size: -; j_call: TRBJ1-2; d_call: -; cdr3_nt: TGTGCCAGCAGAGCAGGGCATGGAGGCTATGGCTACACCTTC; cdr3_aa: CASRAGHGGYGYTF
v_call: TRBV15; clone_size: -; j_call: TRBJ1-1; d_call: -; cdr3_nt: TGTGCCACCAGAACCGGGCGACCCCCGTCGGAAGCTTTCTTT; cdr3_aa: CATRTGRPPSEAFF
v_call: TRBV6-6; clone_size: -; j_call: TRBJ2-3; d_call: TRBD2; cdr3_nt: TGTGCCAGCAGCTGGGGACTAGCGGGAGATACGCAGTATTTT; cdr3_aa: CASSWGLAGDTQYF
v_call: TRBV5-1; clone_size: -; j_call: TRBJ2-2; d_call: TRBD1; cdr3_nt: TGCGCCAGCAGCTTGAACAGGGGGCCCACTGGGGAGCTGTTTTTT; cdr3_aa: CASSLNRGPTGELFF
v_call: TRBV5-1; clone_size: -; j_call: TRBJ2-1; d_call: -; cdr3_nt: TGCGCCAGCAGCCTCGACAGTGGGACATACAATGAGCAGTTCTTC; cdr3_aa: CASSLDSGTYNEQFF
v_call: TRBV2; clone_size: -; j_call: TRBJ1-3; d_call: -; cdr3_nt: TGTGCCAGCAGTGACGCAGAATACTCTGGAAACACCATATATTTT; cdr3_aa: CASSDAEYSGNTIYF
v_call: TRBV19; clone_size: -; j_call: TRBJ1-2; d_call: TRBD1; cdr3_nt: TGTGCCAGTAGAAACCGACAGGGAGTGAATGGCTACACCTTC; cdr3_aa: CASRNRQGVNGYTF
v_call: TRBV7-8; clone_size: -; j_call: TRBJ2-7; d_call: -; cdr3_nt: TGTGCCAGCAGCTTTATGGAGAGGAGCAACGAGCAGTACTTC; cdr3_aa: CASSFMERSNEQYF
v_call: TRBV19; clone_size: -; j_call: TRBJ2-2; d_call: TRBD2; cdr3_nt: TGTGCCAGCGCCTTCGGGCGGGAGGGCCGGGGGGAGCTGTTTTTT; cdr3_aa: CASAFGREGRGELFF
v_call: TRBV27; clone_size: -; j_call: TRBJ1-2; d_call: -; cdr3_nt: TGTGCCAGCAGGAGAGGGCAGGGGTATGGCTACACCTTC; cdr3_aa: CASRRGQGYGYTF
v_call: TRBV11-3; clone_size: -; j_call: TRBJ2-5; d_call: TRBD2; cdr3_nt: TGTGCCAGCAGGGCTAGCGGCCCTCAAGAGACCCAGTACTTC; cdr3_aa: CASRASGPQETQYF
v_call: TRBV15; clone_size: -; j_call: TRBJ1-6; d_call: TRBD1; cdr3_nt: TGTGCCACCAGCCCCCGATGGACAGGGGACGGGCCAGAGAATTCACCCCTCCACTTT; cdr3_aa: CATSPRWTGDGPENSPLHF
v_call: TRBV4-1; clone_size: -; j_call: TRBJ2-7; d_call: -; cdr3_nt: TGCGCCAGCAGCCAACCGGGACCGCGGAGAGAGCAGTACTTC; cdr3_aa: CASSQPGPRREQYF
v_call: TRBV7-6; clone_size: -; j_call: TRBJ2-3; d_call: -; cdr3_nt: TGTGCCAGCAGCTTAAGGGGGGGCCAAGCTTGGGATACGCAGTATTTT; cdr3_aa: CASSLRGGQAWDTQYF
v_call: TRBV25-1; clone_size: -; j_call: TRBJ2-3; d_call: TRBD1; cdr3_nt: TGTGCCAGCAGTGAGCGGGACAGGATCACAGATACGCAGTATTTT; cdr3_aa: CASSERDRITDTQYF
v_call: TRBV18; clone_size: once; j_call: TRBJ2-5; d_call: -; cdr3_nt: TGTGCCAGCTCACCACCTGGGACATATGAGACCCAGTACTTC; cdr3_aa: CASSPPGTYETQYF
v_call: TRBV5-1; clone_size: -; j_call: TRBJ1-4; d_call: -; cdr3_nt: TGCGCCAGCAGCCCTAGCCAGGGGTCTAATGAAAAACTGTTTTTT; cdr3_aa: CASSPSQGSNEKLFF
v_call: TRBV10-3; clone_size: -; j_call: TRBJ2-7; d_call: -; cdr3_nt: TGTGCCATCAGTGAGACCCAAACCGGGACCCCCTACGAGCAGTACTTC; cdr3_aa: CAISETQTGTPYEQYF
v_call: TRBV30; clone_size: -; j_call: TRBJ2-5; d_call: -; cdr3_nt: TGTGCCTGGAGGGAGCTTGGCGGGCAAGAGACCCAGTACTTC; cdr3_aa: CAWRELGGQETQYF
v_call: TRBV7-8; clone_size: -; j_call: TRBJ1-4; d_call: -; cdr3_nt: TGTGCCAGCAGCTTTTCGGGGGGCTCGAATGAAAAACTGTTTTTT; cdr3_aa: CASSFSGGSNEKLFF
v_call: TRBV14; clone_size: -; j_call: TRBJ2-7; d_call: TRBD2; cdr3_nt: TGTGCCAGCAGCCAAGATATTAGGGAACCGACTAGCACCTACGAGCAGTACTTC; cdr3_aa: CASSQDIREPTSTYEQYF
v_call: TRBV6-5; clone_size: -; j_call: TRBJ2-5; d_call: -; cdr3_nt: TGTGCCAGCAGGGGGCGCCCAGAGACCCAGTACTTC; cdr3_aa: CASRGRPETQYF
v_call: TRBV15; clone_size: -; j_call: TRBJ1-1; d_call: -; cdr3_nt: TGTGCCACCAGCAGAGATAAAGGGACCTACTCTGAAGCTTTCTTT; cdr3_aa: CATSRDKGTYSEAFF
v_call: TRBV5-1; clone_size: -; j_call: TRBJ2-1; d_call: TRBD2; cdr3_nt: TGCGCCAGCAGCCAGGCAGGACTAGCGGGAGTATACAATGAGCAGTTCTTC; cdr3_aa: CASSQAGLAGVYNEQFF
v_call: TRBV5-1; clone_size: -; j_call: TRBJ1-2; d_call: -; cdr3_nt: TGCGCCAGCAGCTTGGAACCAGACTATGGCTACACCTTC; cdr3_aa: CASSLEPDYGYTF
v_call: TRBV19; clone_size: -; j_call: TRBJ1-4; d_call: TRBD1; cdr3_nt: TGTGCCAGTAGGTCGAGGGGGCATGATGAAAAACTGTTTTTT; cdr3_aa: CASRSRGHDEKLFF
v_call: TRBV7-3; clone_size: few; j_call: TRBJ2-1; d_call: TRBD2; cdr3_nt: TGTGCCAGCAGCTTACAAGCGGGAGGAGGGCATGAGCAGTTCTTC; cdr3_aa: CASSLQAGGGHEQFF
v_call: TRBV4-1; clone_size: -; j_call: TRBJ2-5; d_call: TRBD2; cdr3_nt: TGCGCCAGCAGCCAAGAGACTAGCGGGTTAGGTGAGACCCAGTACTTC; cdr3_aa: CASSQETSGLGETQYF
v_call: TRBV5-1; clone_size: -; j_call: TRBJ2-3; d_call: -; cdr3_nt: TGCGCCAGCATGGAAGGTCAGGCGGGATTCTCAGATACGCAGTATTTT; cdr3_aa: CASMEGQAGFSDTQYF
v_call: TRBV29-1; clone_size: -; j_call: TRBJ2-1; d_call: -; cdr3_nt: TGCAGCTTTCCATCCTACAATGAGCAGTTCTTC; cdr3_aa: CSFPSYNEQFF
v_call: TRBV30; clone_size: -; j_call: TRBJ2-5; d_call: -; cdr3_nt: TGTGCCTGGAGTGTACGCGGGAATGGTGAGACCCAGTACTTC; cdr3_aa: CAWSVRGNGETQYF
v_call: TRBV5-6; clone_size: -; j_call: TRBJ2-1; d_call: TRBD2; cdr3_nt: TGTGCCAGCAGCCTGACTAGCGGGCCATCCTACAATGAGCAGTTCTTC; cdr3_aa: CASSLTSGPSYNEQFF
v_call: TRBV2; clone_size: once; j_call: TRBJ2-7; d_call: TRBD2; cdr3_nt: TGTGCCAGCAGTGAATCCCGGGGACTAGACCCCAACGAGCAGTACTTC; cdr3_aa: CASSESRGLDPNEQYF
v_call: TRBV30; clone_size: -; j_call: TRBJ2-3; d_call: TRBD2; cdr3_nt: TGTGCCTGGAGTCACTCAGCGGGAGGACCAGATACGCAGTATTTT; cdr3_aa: CAWSHSAGGPDTQYF
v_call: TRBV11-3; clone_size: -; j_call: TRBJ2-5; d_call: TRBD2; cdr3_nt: TGTGCCAGCAGCTTAGGCATAGCGGGACTAGCGGGAGGTGAGACCCAGTACTTC; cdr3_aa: CASSLGIAGLAGGETQYF
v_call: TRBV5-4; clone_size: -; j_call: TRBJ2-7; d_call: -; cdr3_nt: TGTGCCAGCAGCTTCGGGGCCCCGGCAGCCTCCGAGCAGTACTTC; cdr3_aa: CASSFGAPAASEQYF